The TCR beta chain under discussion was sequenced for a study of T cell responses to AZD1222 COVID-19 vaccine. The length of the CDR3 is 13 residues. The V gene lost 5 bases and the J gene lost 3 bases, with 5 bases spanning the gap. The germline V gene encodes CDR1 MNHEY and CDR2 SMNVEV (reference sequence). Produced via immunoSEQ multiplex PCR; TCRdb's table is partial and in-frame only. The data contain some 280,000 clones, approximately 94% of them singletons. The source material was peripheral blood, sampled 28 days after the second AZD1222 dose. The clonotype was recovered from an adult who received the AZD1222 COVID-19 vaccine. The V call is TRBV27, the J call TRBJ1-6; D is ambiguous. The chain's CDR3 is CASSVLYNSPLHF. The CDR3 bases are TGTGCCAGCAGTGTACTCTATAATTCACCCCTCCACTTT.